The 15 T cell receptor beta chains reported below all come from one sample, sequenced in a study of shared clonotypes between healthy human individuals (dated by TCRdb to the early 2020s). Library preparation employed the immunoSEQ multiplex PCR assay. TCRdb stores this immuneACCESS table with in-frame sequences only. Part of the clones is absent; in the studies checked, under half of the shortfall reflects unresolved V genes, and no reason is known for the rest. In this sample the table shows more than 450,000 clones, around 74% of which occur a single time. In total, the top ten clones hold 13% of the sample. Sequenced: PBMCs. The receptors originated from a middle-aged woman in good health. Some clones in this sample may be carry-over from other donors' samples.

In its sample, this clone was seen once. This CDR3 is also generated by other DNA sequences in the sample. This rearrangement joins TRBV29-1 to TRBJ2-7; TRBD1 aligns across 7 bases. After removal of 6 bases from V and 4 bases from J, the junction contained 9 bases not matched to a gene. The germline V gene has CDR1 SQVTM and CDR2 ANQGSEA. This CDR3 has 13 residues. Here the CDR3 DNA reads TGCAGCGTCCTGGACAGGAATAGTTACGAGCAGTACTTC. The encoded protein is CSVLDRNSYEQYF.

The gene calls are TRBV7-3 and TRBJ2-1, with 10 positions matching TRBD1. Germline-derived CDR1 and CDR2 are SGHTA and FQGTGA. The J segment lost 4 bases and the V segment lost 6 bases, leaving 12 bases of the junction unmatched. This CDR3 spans 17 amino acids. CDR3 DNA sequence: TGTGCCAGCAGTCCTTTAAGGGGACAGGGGATATACAATGAGCAGTTCTTC. This sequence encodes CASSPLRGQGIYNEQFF.

The rearrangement links TRBV6-5 to TRBJ1-2; D is uncertain. Trimming left V 8 bases short and J 0 bases short, with 16 bases between. This CDR3 has 15 amino acids. Germline V lookup: CDR1 MNHEY, CDR2 SVGAGI. The CDR3 coding sequence is TGTGCCAGCTCCCGCTCCTTGGAATCTAACTATGGCTACACCTTC. Translated, it gives CASSRSLESNYGYTF.

This chain connects TRBV28 to TRBJ1-6; TRBD1 might be the D (5 bases). V lost 6 bases to trimming and J lost 9 bases, with 18 bases between them. The CDR3 is made up of 15 amino acids. From germline, CDR1 is MDHEN and CDR2 SYDVKM. The CDR3 DNA reads as TGTGCCAGCAGCCGCCTCGCAGGGTGGGGTTCACCCCTCCACTTT. It yields the protein CASSRLAGWGSPLHF.

In its sample, this clone was seen once. The V gene is TRBV7-2, the J gene TRBJ1-1, with a tentative D call TRBD1 (5 bases). The CDR3 is made up of 14 amino acids. Germline values: CDR1 SGHTA, CDR2 FQGNSA. With 4 bases removed from V and 0 bases from J, the gap between germline ends came to 9 bases. In DNA, the CDR3 is TGTGCCAGCAGCTGGGGCGGGGTGAACACTGAAGCTTTCTTT. Protein product: CASSWGGVNTEAFF. Together with reference TRBV7-2 and TRBJ1-1, the CDR3 gives the full variable domain: GAGVSQSPSNKVTEKGKDVELRCDPISGHTALYWYRQSLGQGLEFLIYFQGNSAPDKSGLPSDRFSAERTGGSVSTLTIQRTQQEDSAVYLCASSWGGVNTEAFFGQGTRLTVV.

This clone came up a few times. V usage is TRBV29-1 and J usage is TRBJ1-1; 10 nucleotides match TRBD1. V gave up 5 bases and J gave up 0 bases; unmatched junction bases: 15. CDR3 length: 18 amino acids. Germline lookup yields CDR1 SQVTM and CDR2 ANQGSEA. CDR3 DNA: TGCAGCGTTTACTCGGGACAGGGGTTTGGGTCCATGAACACTGAAGCTTTCTTT. It encodes CSVYSGQGFGSMNTEAFF. Variable domain in full (rest from reference TRBV29-1 and TRBJ1-1): SAVISQKPSRDICQRGTSLTIQCQVDSQVTMMFWYRQQPGQSLTLIATANQGSEATYESGFVIDKFPISRPNLTFSTLTVSNMSPEDSSIYLCSVYSGQGFGSMNTEAFFGQGTRLTVV.

V and J are TRBV9 and TRBJ1-1, with a tentative D call TRBD1 (5 bases). This CDR3 is 14 amino acids long. The germline V gene encodes CDR1 SGDLS and CDR2 YYNGEE. V lost 3 bases and J lost 1, with 10 bases in between. CDR3 nucleotides: TGTGCCAGCAGCGGGGGGTACCCGAACACTGAAGCTTTCTTT. This sequence encodes CASSGGYPNTEAFF.

This clone was picked up a small number of times. The V call is TRBV28, the J call TRBJ2-5; D is possibly TRBD2 (6 bases). The V gene's germline CDR1 is MDHEN and CDR2 SYDVKM. This CDR3 contains 15 residues. Deletions cut 5 bases from V and 2 bases from J, with 15 bases between. The CDR3 region is CASSPHPSEQETQYF. The DNA of the CDR3 is TGTGCCAGCAGTCCACACCCTAGCGAACAAGAGACCCAGTACTTC. The full variable domain, rest sourced from reference TRBV28 and TRBJ2-5, is DVKVTQSSRYLVKRTGEKVFLECVQDMDHENMFWYRQDPGLGLRLIYFSYDVKMKEKGDIPEGYSVSREKKERFSLILESASTNQTSMYLCASSPHPSEQETQYFGPGTRLLVL.

The rearrangement joins TRBV5-1 to TRBJ2-2, with D uncertain. V was cut by 4 bases and J by 6 bases, with 10 bases left in between. The CDR3 runs 13 residues. The V gene's germline CDR1 is SGHRS and CDR2 YFSETQ. The DNA of the CDR3 is TGCGCCAGCAGCGATCTCGGAGCCGGGGAGCTGTTTTTT. This codes for CASSDLGAGELFF.

The chain recombines TRBV9 with TRBJ2-7, with TRBD2 matching over 11 bases. Germline V gives CDR1 SGDLS, CDR2 YYNGEE. Trimming cost V 4 bases and J 2 bases; bases outside gene matches: 5. The CDR3 sequence is 15 residues long. The CDR3 coding sequence is TGTGCCAGCAGCAGCCTAGCGGGAGGACCCTACGAGCAGTACTTC. Protein: CASSSLAGGPYEQYF.

A single count supports this clone. The chain is built from TRBV7-3 and TRBJ2-7, with D perhaps TRBD2 (6 bases). The CDR3 loop spans 13 amino acids. V dropped 4 bases and J dropped 6 bases, with 13 bases sitting between them. The V gene's germline CDR1 is SGHTA and CDR2 FQGTGA. The CDR3 nucleotides are TGTGCCAGCAGCTCCCGTTACGGGGGCGAGCAGTACTTC. Translation gives CASSSRYGGEQYF.

The chain couples TRBV10-3 to TRBJ2-2; D is tentatively TRBD1 or TRBD2 (6 bases each). Germline CDR1 is ENHRY and CDR2 is SYGVKD. The CDR3 extends over 14 amino acids. The germline V and J ends were trimmed by 7 bases and 3 bases, with 12 bases remaining between them. The CDR3 here is CAITGARYTGELFF. The CDR3 DNA reads TGTGCCATCACGGGGGCCAGGTACACCGGGGAGCTGTTTTTT.

The V and J genes are TRBV5-1 and TRBJ2-3, with unresolved D. This CDR3 has 16 amino acids. Trimming took off 2 bases at V and 4 bases at J, with 17 bases between the two ends. Germline assignment: CDR1 SGHRS and CDR2 YFSETQ. CDR3 sequence: CASSFSTGFFSDTQYF. In nucleotides, the CDR3 is TGCGCCAGCAGCTTTTCTACCGGGTTTTTCTCAGATACGCAGTATTTT.

The V call is TRBV2, the J call TRBJ1-2; D perhaps matches TRBD1 (5 bases). Trimming removed 4 bases from V and 2 bases from J, with 8 bases in between. The CDR3 totals 13 residues. CDR1 and CDR2 from the germline V gene are SNHLY and FYNNEI. CDR3 in DNA: TGTGCCAGCAGTGCGGAGGGGAACTATGGCTACACCTTC. Translating it yields CASSAEGNYGYTF.

The chain joins TRBV9 to TRBJ2-1, with 7 bases identical to TRBD2. Trimming at V came to 3 bases and at J to 8 bases, leaving 14 bases not matched to a gene. The CDR3 runs 16 residues. Per the germline V gene, CDR1 is SGDLS and CDR2 is YYNGEE. CDR3 sequence: CASSDGEGPHIHEQFF. The CDR3 region has the DNA TGTGCCAGCAGCGATGGGGAGGGACCCCACATACATGAGCAGTTCTTC.